What follows are 26 T cell receptor beta chains derived from one specimen sequenced in a study of T cells expressing NK-cell markers. Reanalyzing the 5' RACE reads, TCRdb keeps one entry per CDR3 protein, without DNA. Reported are some 390,000 distinct CDR3 sequences; the ten largest clones contain around 10%. Sequenced: blood T cells: a sorted CD56 or NKG2C T cell subset, CD4+ or CD8+ T cells, or bulk PBMC T cells (not recorded which). The receptors originated from a woman in her 50s in good health.

V is TRBV7-2 and J is TRBJ2-1; the TRBD2 assignment by TCRdb is unverifiable without DNA. CDR3 size: 19 residues. The germline gives CDR1 SGHTA, CDR2 FQGNSA. CDR3 in amino acids: CASSLQIGTSGPWGNEQFF.

The chain combines TRBV5-1 with TRBJ2-7; lacking DNA, the TRBD1 call made by TCRdb goes unchecked. This CDR3 is built from 14 residues. From germline, CDR1 is SGHRS and CDR2 YFSETQ. The chain's CDR3 is CASSLTGGINEQYF.

The chain uses TRBV14 and TRBJ2-1; TCRdb's D call, TRBD1, is unchecked because there is no DNA. The germline V gene encodes CDR1 SGHDN and CDR2 FVKESK. The CDR3 extends over 15 amino acids. Here the CDR3 reads CASSHWLPAAEEQFF.

The rearrangement uses TRBV20-1 and TRBJ2-7; the TCRdb call, TRBD2, lacks DNA for checking. The CDR3 runs to 13 residues. The germline V gene encodes CDR1 DFQATT and CDR2 SNEGSKA (reference sequence). CDR3 region: CSARVWASSEQYF.

The genes are TRBV27 and TRBJ2-1; the TRBD2 assignment by TCRdb is unverifiable without DNA. The germline V gene encodes CDR1 MNHEY and CDR2 SMNVEV (reference sequence). This CDR3 has 18 residues. The CDR3 protein is CASSLWALGVRSYNEQFF.

V usage is TRBV2 and J usage is TRBJ1-1; TCRdb's D gene call, TRBD1, goes unchecked for lack of DNA. Germline V gene sequence: CDR1 SNHLY, CDR2 FYNNEI. CDR3 length equals 13 residues. CDR3: CARQPGTNTEAFF.

The chain is built from TRBV5-1 and TRBJ2-1; TCRdb's assignment of TRBD2 cannot be checked, as there is no DNA. This CDR3 has 18 amino acids. CDR1 and CDR2 from the germline V gene are SGHRS and YFSETQ. The CDR3: CASRRDLGEYTAYNEQFF. Full variable domain (outside the CDR3, taken from reference TRBV5-1 and TRBJ2-1): KAGVTQTPRYLIKTRGQQVTLSCSPISGHRSVSWYQQTPGQGLQFLFEYFSETQRNKGNFPGRFSGRQFSNSRSEMNVSTLELGDSALYLCASRRDLGEYTAYNEQFFGPGTRLTVL.

The chain combines TRBV4-1 with TRBJ2-3; checking the TCRdb D call of TRBD2 is not possible without DNA. This CDR3 spans 16 amino acids. The germline gives CDR1 MGHRA, CDR2 YSYEKL. The CDR3 loop is CASSQVLAGGGDTQYF.

The rearrangement links TRBV10-3 to TRBJ1-3. CDR3 size: 15 residues. The germline gives CDR1 ENHRY, CDR2 SYGVKD. The CDR3 reads CAISTDVSSGNTIYF.

The gene calls are TRBV10-3 and TRBJ2-7. Germline CDR1 and CDR2: ENHRY and SYGVKD. This CDR3 is built from 14 residues. The CDR3 reads CAISRVENSYEQYF.

The rearrangement links TRBV5-1 to TRBJ2-3; TCRdb proposes TRBD2, but this gene call is untestable without DNA. Germline loops: CDR1 SGHRS, CDR2 YFSETQ. This CDR3 has 16 residues. The CDR3 loop is CASSLEGGRVTDTQYF.

The rearrangement uses TRBV5-1 and TRBJ1-1; TCRdb gives TRBD1 as the D gene, but with no DNA this cannot be confirmed. The germline V gene has CDR1 SGHRS and CDR2 YFSETQ. The CDR3 has 13 amino acids. CDR3 residues: CASHDLRGTEAFF.

The chain couples TRBV20-1 to TRBJ1-2; TCRdb indicates TRBD1, and absent DNA this call remains unverified. The CDR3 runs to 16 residues. Germline V lookup: CDR1 DFQATT, CDR2 SNEGSKA (reference sequence). The CDR3 reads CSAPTEGGDLRYGYTF.

The chain links TRBV2 to TRBJ2-3. The germline V gene encodes CDR1 SNHLY and CDR2 FYNNEI. The CDR3 is 14 amino acids. This chain's CDR3 is CASSEGLARNTQYF.

The rearrangement joins TRBV4-1 to TRBJ2-1; TCRdb outputs TRBD2, but without DNA this stays unchecked. This CDR3 contains 16 residues. Germline CDR1 is MGHRA and CDR2 is YSYEKL. CDR3: CASSQGRTSGYNEQFF.

This chain links TRBV24-1 with TRBJ2-2; TCRdb selects TRBD1, and the lack of DNA leaves this call unchecked. The CDR3 is 16 residues long. CDR1 KGHDR and CDR2 SFDVKD come from the germline V gene. CDR3 amino acids: CATSDPLWGHTGELFF.

The V gene is TRBV12-3 or TRBV12-4, the J gene TRBJ1-5; TCRdb designates TRBD1, a call that cannot be tested without DNA. This CDR3 has 16 amino acids. The CDR3: CASSAPGGWGNQPQHF.

The chain combines TRBV15 with TRBJ2-4; TCRdb proposes TRBD2, but this gene call is untestable without DNA. This CDR3 contains 15 residues. Per the germline V gene, CDR1 is LNHNV and CDR2 is YYDKDF (reference sequence). CDR3 amino acids: CATSTIAGATNIQYF.

The CDR3 region is CASSLDRGWTGELFF. The V call is TRBV5-1, the J call TRBJ2-2; TCRdb outputs TRBD1, but without DNA this stays unchecked. The germline gives CDR1 SGHRS, CDR2 YFSETQ. The CDR3 sequence is 15 residues long.

V is TRBV7-2 and J is TRBJ2-1; TCRdb indicates TRBD2, and absent DNA this call remains unverified. CDR1 SGHTA and CDR2 FQGNSA come from the germline V gene. The CDR3 runs to 17 residues. The CDR3 reads CASSLRLGAGPYNEQFF.

The CDR3 region is CASSLGLARDLTDTQYF. The chain joins TRBV7-9 to TRBJ2-3; TCRdb designates TRBD1, a call that cannot be tested without DNA. The germline gives CDR1 SEHNR, CDR2 FQNEAQ (reference sequence). The CDR3 spans 17 residues. Looking up the rest from reference TRBV7-9 and TRBJ2-3 gives the full variable domain: DTGVSQNPRHKITKRGQNVTFRCDPISEHNRLYWYRQTLGQGPEFLTYFQNEAQLEKSRLLSDRFSAERPKGSFSTLEIQRTEQGDSAMYLCASSLGLARDLTDTQYFGPGTRLTVL.

V usage is TRBV20-1 and J usage is TRBJ1-4; TCRdb selects TRBD1, and the lack of DNA leaves this call unchecked. CDR1 and CDR2 (germline): DFQATT, SNEGSKA (reference sequence). The CDR3 consists of 13 residues. CDR3 in amino acids: CSAPPTGTEKLFF.

The genes are TRBV27 and TRBJ2-3; TCRdb names TRBD2, which stays unverified in the absence of DNA. Germline lookup yields CDR1 MNHEY and CDR2 SMNVEV (reference sequence). The CDR3 has 15 amino acids. The CDR3: CASRTSGRGTDTQYF.

This sequence joins TRBV6-5 and TRBJ1-3; the D gene TCRdb calls, TRBD1, cannot be checked with no DNA. The V gene's germline CDR1 is MNHEY and CDR2 SVGAGI. This CDR3 is 13 amino acids long. The CDR3 sequence: CASKGGTGNTIYF.

The CDR3: CASSLKRGRGTEAFF. This chain uses TRBV5-1 with TRBJ1-1; TCRdb reports TRBD1, a call that lacks DNA to check it against. Germline lookup yields CDR1 SGHRS and CDR2 YFSETQ. CDR3 length: 15 amino acids.

This sequence joins TRBV30 and TRBJ2-5; TCRdb's D call, TRBD2, is unchecked because there is no DNA. Germline CDR1 and CDR2: GTSNPN and SVGIG (reference sequence). The CDR3 totals 13 residues. This CDR3 is CAWRKAGLGTQYF.